At least ten counts were recorded for the clone carrying this T cell receptor beta chain. Its antigen is not known. TCRdb processed the reads anew with MiXCR; each CDR3 protein has one entry. The sample has roughly 600,000 distinct CDR3 sequences; 24% are singletons. This sample was taken from a study of T cell repertoires in cytomegalovirus infection. Overall study: Public TCR beta signatures provided an indication of both CMV infection and a matching HLA type.

V was cut by 3 bases and J by 3 bases, with 12 bases left in between. CDR3 length: 15 residues. CDR1 is SEHNR and CDR2 is FQNEAQ in the germline V gene (reference sequence). General study findings and limits: Summed public TCR beta family frequency identified CMV carriers bearing the relevant HLA. The response measured ex vivo was dominated by TCR beta clonotypes (HLA-C-restricted and CMV-specific).

What was sequenced was CD8+ T cells from PBMCs. The clonotype was recovered from a human donor in good health (CMV status not recorded). Some clones in this sample may be carry-over from other donors' samples. V and J are TRBV7-9 and TRBJ1-5; possibly TRBD1 for D (6 bases). For the CDR3, the DNA is TGTGCCAGCAGCTTCTCCAGGGACATCAATCAGCCCCAGCATTTT. Translated, it gives CASSFSRDINQPQHF.